These 15 T cell receptor beta chains originate from one sample sequenced in a study of cytomegalovirus exposure and HLA in healthy donors. The PCR contained 60 Vbeta and 13 Jbeta primers. Repertoires were generated with immunoSEQ multiplex PCR, while TCRdb's copy carries only in-frame clones and drops some. The sample carries more than 150,000 clones, about four fifths recorded once. Sequences were obtained from PBMCs. The receptors were sampled from a boy younger than 10 in good health and CMV-seronegative.

The V call is TRBV6-6, the J call TRBJ2-1; unclear D gene. The V and J ends lost 2 bases and 6 bases respectively, with 2 bases between them. CDR3 length equals 11 residues. CDR1 MNHNY and CDR2 SVGAGI come from the germline V gene (reference sequence). CDR3: CASSYRNEQFF. In DNA form, the CDR3 reads TGTGCCAGCAGTTACCGCAATGAGCAGTTCTTC.

The rearrangement links TRBV4-2 to TRBJ2-1, with 7 bases fitting TRBD2. The CDR3 has 16 amino acids. Germline CDR1 and CDR2: LGHNA and YNFKEQ. The ends lost 0 bases at V and 7 bases at J; junction bases unmatched: 9. The CDR3 region has the DNA TGTGCCAGCAGCCAAGATTTCGCGGGAGTAAGAAATGAGCAGTTCTTC. Protein: CASSQDFAGVRNEQFF.

This clone has just one count. The chain joins TRBV27 to TRBJ2-7; 10 bases align to TRBD1. There are 15 residues in the CDR3. The germline V gene has CDR1 MNHEY and CDR2 SMNVEV (reference sequence). The ends lost 2 bases at V and 3 bases at J; junction bases unmatched: 4. The CDR3 nucleotides read TGTGCCAGCAGTTTACAGACAGGGGGCTTCTACGAGCAGTACTTC. Translated, it gives CASSLQTGGFYEQYF.

The chain employs TRBV6-1 and TRBJ1-1; D possibly corresponds to TRBD1 (5 bases). The V and J ends lost 6 bases and 1 base respectively, with 9 bases between them. CDR3 length equals 13 residues. Germline V gene lookup returns CDR1 MNHNS and CDR2 SASEGT. The CDR3 DNA reads TGTGCCAGCAGGGACATCAAGAACACTGAAGCTTTCTTT. It translates to CASRDIKNTEAFF.

This clone was observed a single time. V and J are TRBV10-1 and TRBJ2-1; TRBD2 matches at 7 bases. This CDR3 contains 14 residues. In germline, CDR1 is WNHNN, CDR2 SYGVQD (reference sequence). J gave up 0 bases and V 6 bases, and 2 bases lay outside the gene matches. CDR3 protein: CASSGGSSYNEQFF. CDR3 DNA: TGCGCCAGCAGCGGCGGGAGCTCCTACAATGAGCAGTTCTTC.

V and J are TRBV19 and TRBJ2-7; TRBD2 is a possible D gene (6 bases). The CDR3 covers 11 residues. Germline-derived CDR1 and CDR2 are LNHDA and SQIVND (reference sequence). Trimming left V 11 bases short and J 3 bases short, with 11 bases between. The CDR3, as DNA: TGTGCCGCGGGAAGGGGCTACGAGCAGTACTTC. Translated, it gives CAAGRGYEQYF. The whole variable domain, remainder taken from reference TRBV19 and TRBJ2-7, is DGGITQSPKYLFRKEGQNVTLSCEQNLNHDAMYWYRQDPGQGLRLIYYSQIVNDFQKGDIAEGYSVSREKKESFPLTVTSAQKNPTAFYLCAAGRGYEQYFGPGTRLTVT.

In DNA, the CDR3 is TGTGCCATTACGGGAACCCAGGGGGACGAGCAGTACTTC. It is translated as CAITGTQGDEQYF. The chain is built from TRBV28 and TRBJ2-7, with TRBD1 matching 7 bases. Per the germline V gene, CDR1 is MDHEN and CDR2 is SYDVKM. Losses at the gene ends were 10 bases for V and 5 bases for J; bases not matched to a gene: 11. The CDR3 runs 13 residues.

The chain has TRBV19 and TRBJ2-2; TRBD1 matches 10 bases. The length of the CDR3 is 14 residues. Germline lookup yields CDR1 LNHDA and CDR2 SQIVND (reference sequence). The V gene end was trimmed by 9 bases and the J gene end by 5 bases; junction bases not matched to a gene: 6. This CDR3 is CASSRDRGTGELFF. The CDR3, as DNA: TGTGCCAGCAGCCGGGACAGGGGAACCGGGGAGCTGTTTTTT.

The chain recombines TRBV5-1 with TRBJ2-1; TRBD2 aligns across 12 bases. CDR3 length: 16 residues. In germline, CDR1 is SGHRS, CDR2 YFSETQ. Trimming cost V 0 bases and J 5 bases; bases outside gene matches: 3. The CDR3 nucleotides read TGCGCCAGCAGCTTGGCTGGACTAGCGGGGAACAATGAGCAGTTCTTC. Protein sequence: CASSLAGLAGNNEQFF.

The rearrangement joins TRBV5-1 to TRBJ1-1; 7 bases line up with TRBD1. The CDR3 spans 15 residues. Germline-derived CDR1 and CDR2 are SGHRS and YFSETQ. V lost 1 base to trimming and J lost 3 bases; unmatched junction nucleotides: 6. The CDR3 region is CASSLRQGVDTEAFF. The CDR3, as DNA: TGCGCCAGCAGCTTGCGGCAGGGGGTCGACACTGAAGCTTTCTTT.

The chain joins TRBV7-6 to TRBJ2-7; the D is unclear. CDR1 is SGHVS and CDR2 is FNYEAQ in the germline V gene. V was pared by 1 base and J by 2 bases, with 6 bases between. The length of the CDR3 is 13 residues. The CDR3 spells CASSLGATYEQYF. CDR3 DNA sequence: TGTGCCAGCAGCTTAGGGGCAACCTACGAGCAGTACTTC.

This sequence joins TRBV5-6 and TRBJ1-3; TRBD1 aligns across 8 bases. J gave up 2 bases and V 3 bases, and 1 base lay outside the gene matches. The CDR3 is made up of 14 amino acids. Germline values: CDR1 SGHDT, CDR2 YYEEEE. CDR3 region: CASSWTGPGNTIYF. The CDR3 bases are TGTGCCAGCAGCTGGACAGGGCCTGGAAACACCATATATTTT.

This chain connects TRBV9 to TRBJ2-7, with 10 nucleotides matching TRBD1. The V segment lost 1 base and the J segment 5 bases; nucleotides outside the gene matches: 3. Germline V gene sequence: CDR1 SGDLS, CDR2 YYNGEE. This CDR3 spans 14 amino acids. CDR3: CASSVMGQGNEQYF. CDR3 nucleotide sequence: TGTGCCAGCAGCGTAATGGGACAGGGGAACGAGCAGTACTTC.

V and J are TRBV6-5 and TRBJ2-7, with no clear D. The germline V gene encodes CDR1 MNHEY and CDR2 SVGAGI. CDR3 size: 15 residues. Trimming pared 0 bases from V and 3 bases from J, leaving 12 bases between. The CDR3 region is CASSYSTESFYEQYF. CDR3 sequence (DNA): TGTGCCAGCAGTTACTCGACGGAGAGCTTCTACGAGCAGTACTTC.

The V and J genes are TRBV2 and TRBJ1-2, with a possible D match to TRBD1 (6 bases). Trimming removed 10 bases at V and 6 bases at J, with 12 bases between. The CDR3 covers 11 residues. Germline values: CDR1 SNHLY, CDR2 FYNNEI. The CDR3 is CAIPGAHGYTF. The CDR3 bases are TGTGCCATCCCAGGGGCCCATGGCTACACCTTC.